The clone carrying this T cell receptor beta chain was recorded once. The antigen remains unidentified. This sample is drawn from a study of cytomegalovirus exposure and HLA in healthy donors. Study results and limitations: Rates of TCR association differed by HLA locus in a later analysis, with DRB1 highest and HLA-C lowest. Some highly shared sequence variants likely arose as a pipeline artifact.

PCR amplification relied on 60 Vbeta primers (plus 13 Jbeta primers). Methods used by the authors: Among the unique TCR beta chains that a later analysis counted, about 81 million in all, around 11 million were shared. Sequenced by immunoSEQ multiplex PCR; TCRdb stores in-frame clones only, minus some. Clonal size and the V and J genes are those of that table, whereas D and trimming came from the DNA. The top ten clones hold roughly 5.2% of a sample with about 76,000 clones, just over 70% of them seen once. The CDR3 is 15 amino acids. Trimming cost V 6 bases and J 3 bases, with 16 bases left between them. Per the germline V gene, CDR1 is KGHSH and CDR2 is LQKENI.

The sequencing sample was made of PBMCs. This chain joins TRBV18 and TRBJ2-3; the D gene is possibly TRBD2 (5 bases). The receptor comes from a man in his sixties in good health and CMV-seropositive. DNA for the CDR3: TGTGCCAGCTCCGGGATCGCCTTGCTGACAGATACGCAGTATTTT. Encoded protein: CASSGIALLTDTQYF. Based on the CDR3 plus reference TRBV18 and TRBJ2-3, the full variable domain is NAGVMQNPRHLVRRRGQEARLRCSPMKGHSHVYWYRQLPEEGLKFMVYLQKENIIDESGMPKERFSAEFPKEGPSILRIQQVVRGDSAAYFCASSGIALLTDTQYFGPGTRLTVL.